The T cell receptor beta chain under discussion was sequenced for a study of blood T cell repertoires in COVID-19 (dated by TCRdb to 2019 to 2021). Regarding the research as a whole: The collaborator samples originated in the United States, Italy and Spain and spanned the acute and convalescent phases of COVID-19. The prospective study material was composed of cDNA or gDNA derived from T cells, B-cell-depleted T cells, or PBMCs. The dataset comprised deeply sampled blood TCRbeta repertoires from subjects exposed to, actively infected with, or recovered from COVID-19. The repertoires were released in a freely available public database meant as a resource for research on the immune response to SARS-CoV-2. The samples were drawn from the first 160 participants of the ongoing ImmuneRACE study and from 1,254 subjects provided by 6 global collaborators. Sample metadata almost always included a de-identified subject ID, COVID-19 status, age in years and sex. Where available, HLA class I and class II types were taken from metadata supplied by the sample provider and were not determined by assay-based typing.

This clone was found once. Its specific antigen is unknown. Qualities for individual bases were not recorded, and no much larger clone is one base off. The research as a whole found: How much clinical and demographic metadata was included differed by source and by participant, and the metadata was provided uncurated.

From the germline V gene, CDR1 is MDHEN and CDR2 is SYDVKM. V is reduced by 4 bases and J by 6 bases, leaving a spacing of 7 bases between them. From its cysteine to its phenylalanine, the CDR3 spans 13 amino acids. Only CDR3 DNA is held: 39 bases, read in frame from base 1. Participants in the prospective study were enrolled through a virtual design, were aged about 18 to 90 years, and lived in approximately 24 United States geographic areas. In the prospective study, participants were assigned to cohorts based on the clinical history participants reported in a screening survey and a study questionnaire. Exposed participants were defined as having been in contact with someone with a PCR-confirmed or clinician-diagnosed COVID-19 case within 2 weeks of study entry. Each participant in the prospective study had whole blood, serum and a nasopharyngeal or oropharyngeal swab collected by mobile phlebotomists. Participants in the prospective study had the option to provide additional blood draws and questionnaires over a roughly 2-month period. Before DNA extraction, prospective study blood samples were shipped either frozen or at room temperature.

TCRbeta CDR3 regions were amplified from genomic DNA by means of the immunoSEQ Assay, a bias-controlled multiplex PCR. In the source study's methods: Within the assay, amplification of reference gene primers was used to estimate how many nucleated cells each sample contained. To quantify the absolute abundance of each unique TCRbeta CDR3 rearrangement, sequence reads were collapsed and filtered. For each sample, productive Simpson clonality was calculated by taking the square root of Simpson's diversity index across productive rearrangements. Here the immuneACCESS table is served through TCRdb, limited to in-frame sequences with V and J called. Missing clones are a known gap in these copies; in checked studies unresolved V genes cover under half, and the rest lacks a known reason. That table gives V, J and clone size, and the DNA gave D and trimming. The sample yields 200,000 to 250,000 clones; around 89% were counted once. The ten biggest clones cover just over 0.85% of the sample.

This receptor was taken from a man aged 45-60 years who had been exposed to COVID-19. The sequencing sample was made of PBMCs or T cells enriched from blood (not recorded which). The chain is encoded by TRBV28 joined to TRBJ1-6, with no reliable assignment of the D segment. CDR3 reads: CASSSPVNSPLHF. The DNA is TGTGCCAGCAGTTCCCCCGTTAATTCACCCCTCCACTTT.